One sample yielded the 30 T cell receptor beta chains listed below, sequenced in a study of identical twins. MiXCR was run by TCRdb on the 5' RACE reads, yielding one entry per CDR3 protein. Of over 600,000 distinct CDR3 sequences in the sample, over 20% were seen once. These sequences were also reported in another study, on T cells expressing NK-cell markers.

Source material: PBMCs. The source of these receptors is a woman aged 18-35 years in good health.

This clonotype has only a few counts. The J gene is TRBJ2-6, the V gene TRBV6-5; D gene uncertain. Between the trimmed V and J ends, which lost 1 base and 0 bases, there was a span of 4 bases. The V gene's germline CDR1 is MNHEY and CDR2 SVGAGI. CDR3 size: 15 residues. CDR3 DNA sequence: TGTGCCAGCAGTTACTGGGACTCTGGGGCCAACGTCCTGACTTTC. The encoded protein is CASSYWDSGANVLTF.

The genes are TRBV9 and TRBJ1-1, with 8 bases that match TRBD1. The germline gives CDR1 SGDLS, CDR2 YYNGEE. J was trimmed by 3 bases and V by 5 bases; bases with no gene match: 6. This CDR3 comprises 14 residues. This CDR3 reads CASSGGQGYTEAFF. The CDR3 coding sequence is TGTGCCAGCAGTGGCGGACAGGGTTACACTGAAGCTTTCTTT.

The chain uses TRBV7-2 and TRBJ2-1; the match to TRBD2 covers 9 bases. The V segment lost 8 bases and the J segment 9 bases; nucleotides outside the gene matches: 11. This CDR3 has 14 amino acids. Germline V gives CDR1 SGHTA, CDR2 FQGNSA. The CDR3 region is CASLAGPLASEQFF. CDR3 in DNA: TGTGCCAGCCTAGCGGGGCCCCTCGCCAGTGAGCAGTTCTTC.

The chain combines TRBV20-1 with TRBJ2-3; D not resolved. V was shortened by 3 bases and J by 2 bases, with 9 bases between the two germline ends. The CDR3 contains 13 residues. The germline V gene encodes CDR1 DFQATT and CDR2 SNEGSKA (reference sequence). Here the CDR3 reads CSARGPHTDTQYF. CDR3 DNA: TGCAGTGCTAGGGGTCCCCACACAGATACGCAGTATTTT.

The chain recombines TRBV12-3 or TRBV12-4 with TRBJ2-1; possibly TRBD1 for D (6 bases). Trimming shortened V by 3 bases and J by 5 bases, and 11 bases separated the two germline ends. CDR3 size: 14 residues. The CDR3 protein is CASSFQRGNNEQFF. The CDR3 nucleotides read TGTGCCAGCAGTTTTCAAAGGGGGAACAATGAGCAGTTCTTC.

The chain carries TRBV23-1 and TRBJ1-4, with 9 bases identical to TRBD1. TRBV23-1 qualifies as an ORF whose function is uncertain. This CDR3 has 16 amino acids. The V and J ends lost 2 bases and 7 bases, in that order; junction bases with no gene match: 8. CDR3 nucleotides: TGCGCCAGCAGTCAAACCCGGGACAGGGAGAGTGAAAAACTGTTTTTT. This translates into CASSQTRDRESEKLFF.

In its sample, this clonotype was seen a few times. V is TRBV20-1 and J is TRBJ1-1; TRBD1 matches 7 bases. CDR1 DFQATT and CDR2 SNEGSKA come from the germline V gene (reference sequence). With 6 bases clipped from V and 1 base from J, the junction kept 8 bases outside the gene matches. This CDR3 is 14 amino acids long. CDR3 sequence: CSAPQTGRNTEAFF. The CDR3 DNA sequence: TGCAGTGCCCCCCAGACAGGGAGGAACACTGAAGCTTTCTTT.

A few counts support this clonotype. V usage is TRBV20-1 and J usage is TRBJ2-1; no definite D call. In germline, CDR1 is DFQATT, CDR2 SNEGSKA (reference sequence). Trimming removed 6 bases at V and 0 bases at J, with 12 bases between. The CDR3 consists of 14 residues. CDR3 sequence reads: CSAASLSSYNEQFF. The CDR3 DNA is TGCAGTGCCGCCTCCTTGAGCTCCTACAATGAGCAGTTCTTC.

This clonotype occurred a few times. Here the CDR3 DNA reads TGTGCCAGCAGCGAAAAGCGTCCAGATACGCAGTATTTT. It is translated as CASSEKRPDTQYF. The chain has TRBV7-9 and TRBJ2-3; D is unclear. The V end lost 5 bases, the J end lost 4 bases, and 10 bases lay between the germline ends. Germline V gives CDR1 SEHNR, CDR2 FQNEAQ (reference sequence). The length of the CDR3 is 13 residues. The entire variable domain, with the rest obtained from reference TRBV7-9 and TRBJ2-3, is as follows: DTGVSQNPRHKITKRGQNVTFRCDPISEHNRLYWYRQTLGQGPEFLTYFQNEAQLEKSRLLSDRFSAERPKGSFSTLEIQRTEQGDSAMYLCASSEKRPDTQYFGPGTRLTVL.

The chain uses TRBV10-1 and TRBJ2-7, with 13 bases matching TRBD2. The CDR3 sequence is 14 residues long. Trimming removed 7 bases from V and 6 bases from J; junction bases left unmatched: 6. Germline V gene sequence: CDR1 WNHNN, CDR2 SYGVQD (reference sequence). CDR3: CASKAGLAGAEQYF. The CDR3 coding sequence is TGCGCCAGCAAAGCCGGACTAGCGGGAGCCGAGCAGTACTTC.

This clonotype showed up many times. V gene TRBV6-5 combines with J gene TRBJ2-1; TRBD2 might be the D (6 bases). CDR3 length: 15 residues. CDR1 and CDR2 from the germline V gene are MNHEY and SVGAGI. The ends were cut back, 4 bases at V and 2 bases at J, with 12 bases in the middle. CDR3 amino acids: CASSSPSEAYNEQFF. CDR3 sequence (DNA): TGTGCCAGCAGTTCGCCTAGCGAGGCCTACAATGAGCAGTTCTTC.

This clonotype was detected many times. The chain is built from TRBV20-1 and TRBJ1-6; D not certain. Germline-derived CDR1 and CDR2 are DFQATT and SNEGSKA (reference sequence). The CDR3 is 16 residues long. Trimming took 5 bases from V and 2 from J, leaving 16 bases between them. The CDR3 DNA is TGCAGTGCTCGCCAGCTATCATTCCCCTATAATTCACCCCTCCACTTT. Protein product: CSARQLSFPYNSPLHF.

This sequence joins TRBV15 and TRBJ2-5; D unresolved. The CDR3 spans 13 residues. Trimming removed 1 base at V and 1 base at J, with 4 bases between. Per germline, CDR1 LNHNV and CDR2 YYDKDF (reference sequence). The CDR3: CATSRVRQETQYF. The CDR3 DNA follows: TGTGCCACCAGCAGAGTGCGCCAAGAGACCCAGTACTTC.

The chain uses TRBV5-1 and TRBJ2-7; D gene ambiguous. The CDR3 is 14 amino acids. Trimming removed 0 bases at V and 1 base at J, with 8 bases between. Germline-derived CDR1 and CDR2 are SGHRS and YFSETQ. CDR3 in amino acids: CASSLGWQSYEQYF. The CDR3, as DNA: TGCGCCAGCAGCTTGGGGTGGCAATCCTACGAGCAGTACTTC.

The chain carries TRBV5-1 and TRBJ2-3; 14 bases are shared with TRBD2. The CDR3 consists of 21 residues. Looked up from germline, CDR1 is SGHRS and CDR2 is YFSETQ. J lost 0 bases, V lost 0 bases, and 12 bases had no gene match. The CDR3 DNA reads TGCGCCAGCAGCTTGGCCGCAGGACTAGCGGGAGGCCGTTCTAGCACAGATACGCAGTATTTT. It encodes CASSLAAGLAGGRSSTDTQYF.

This chain joins TRBV11-2 and TRBJ2-5; maybe TRBD1 (6 bases). The CDR3 length is 15 residues. V was pared by 5 bases and J by 0 bases, with 13 bases between. Per the germline V gene, CDR1 is SGHAT and CDR2 is FQNNGV. CDR3 nucleotides: TGTGCCAGCAGCCAAAACGGACAGAACCAAGAGACCCAGTACTTC. Translation: CASSQNGQNQETQYF.

This clonotype was seen at least ten times. The chain uses TRBV5-5 and TRBJ2-1; weak D call: TRBD2 (5 bases). This CDR3 region has 15 residues. Trimming shortened V by 0 bases and J by 0 bases, and 7 bases separated the two germline ends. Per germline, CDR1 SGHKS and CDR2 YYEKEE (reference sequence). This chain's CDR3 is CASSLGSASYNEQFF. CDR3 nucleotide sequence: TGTGCCAGCAGCTTGGGTAGCGCCTCCTACAATGAGCAGTTCTTC.

This chain connects TRBV20-1 to TRBJ2-7, with 10 bases fitting TRBD2. The CDR3 runs 13 residues. Per the germline V gene, CDR1 is DFQATT and CDR2 is SNEGSKA (reference sequence). V lost 5 bases to trimming and J lost 4 bases; unmatched junction nucleotides: 5. In DNA, the CDR3 is TGCAGTGCTCGGATAGCGGGAGGTTACGAGCAGTACTTC. This gives the protein CSARIAGGYEQYF.

This clonotype was recorded a few times. V and J are TRBV6-6 and TRBJ2-2; D remains unclear. V lost 7 bases, J lost 7 bases, and 7 bases lay in between. CDR1 is MNHNY and CDR2 is SVGAGI in the germline V gene (reference sequence). The CDR3 length is 11 residues. The CDR3 bases are TGTGCCAGCATGGCGGTCGGGGAGCTGTTTTTT. It translates to CASMAVGELFF.

The CDR3 DNA is TGTACCGTCCCCGGGACTAGCGATAAAGATACGCAGTATTTT. It translates to CTVPGTSDKDTQYF. This chain joins TRBV2 and TRBJ2-3, with 10 bases that match TRBD2. The length of the CDR3 is 14 residues. Germline assignment: CDR1 SNHLY and CDR2 FYNNEI.

This clonotype was detected a few times. The V gene is TRBV12-3 or TRBV12-4, the J gene TRBJ2-7; 9 bases align to TRBD1. The CDR3 consists of 16 residues. V was clipped by 6 bases and J by 2 bases; unmatched bases: 11. This CDR3 is CASSLTTGQGPYEQYF. CDR3 DNA sequence: TGTGCCAGCAGCTTAACCACGGGACAGGGCCCCTACGAGCAGTACTTC.

This clonotype was seen more than once but under ten times. The J gene is TRBJ2-2, the V gene TRBV19; D ambiguous. The CDR3 sequence is 13 residues long. The V gene lost 5 bases and the J gene lost 8 bases, with 12 bases spanning the gap. The germline CDR1 and CDR2 sequences are LNHDA and SQIVND (reference sequence). For the CDR3, the DNA is TGTGCCAGTAGTCTACCCCCCCGGGGGGAGCTGTTTTTT. It yields the protein CASSLPPRGELFF.

This clonotype was counted a few times. The chain is built from TRBV20-1 and TRBJ2-3, with D perhaps assigned TRBD1 or TRBD2 (5 bases each). CDR3 size: 13 residues. Germline V lookup: CDR1 DFQATT, CDR2 SNEGSKA (reference sequence). Trimming shortened V by 3 bases and J by 5 bases, and 12 bases separated the two germline ends. CDR3 sequence reads: CSASRTGGDTQYF. In DNA, the CDR3 is TGCAGTGCTAGTCGCACAGGAGGAGATACGCAGTATTTT.

The J gene is TRBJ2-2, the V gene TRBV27; TRBD1 or TRBD2 may be the D gene (5 bases each). Germline V gives CDR1 MNHEY, CDR2 SMNVEV (reference sequence). V shed 7 bases and J shed 5 bases, with 11 bases lying between them. This CDR3 region has 13 residues. CDR3 nucleotides: TGTGCCAGCACAAGGGGAGTGACCGGGGAGCTGTTTTTT. Residues: CASTRGVTGELFF.

The chain joins TRBV5-1 to TRBJ2-5; tentatively, D is TRBD1 or TRBD2 (5 bases each). The CDR3 length is 13 residues. CDR1 SGHRS and CDR2 YFSETQ come from the germline V gene. Trimming took 4 bases from V and 5 from J, leaving 12 bases between them. CDR3 coding DNA: TGCGCCAGCAGCGCGCAGGGACCCGAGACCCAGTACTTC. Its translation: CASSAQGPETQYF.

This clonotype was counted many times. J is TRBJ2-5 and V is TRBV14; D gene uncertain. V lost 1 base and J 7 bases, leaving 10 bases between the germline ends. Germline loops: CDR1 SGHDN, CDR2 FVKESK. CDR3 length: 13 residues. CDR3 loop: CASSQAVWGTQYF. Written as DNA, the CDR3 is TGTGCCAGCAGCCAAGCAGTTTGGGGGACCCAGTACTTC.

In its sample, this clonotype was seen a few times. V and J are TRBV9 and TRBJ2-7; D unclear. The CDR3 runs 13 residues. CDR1 is SGDLS, CDR2 YYNGEE, per germline. V was pared by 2 bases and J by 6 bases, with 12 bases between. The CDR3 bases are TGTGCCAGCAGCGTCCATCCAACAGTCGAGCAGTACTTC. This gives the protein CASSVHPTVEQYF.

This clonotype has just a few counts. The chain employs TRBV7-8 and TRBJ2-2; 11 nucleotides agree with TRBD2. The J segment lost 5 bases and the V segment lost 4 bases, leaving 0 bases of the junction unmatched. The CDR3 loop spans 14 amino acids. Germline V lookup: CDR1 SGHVS, CDR2 FQNEAQ. As DNA, the CDR3 is TGTGCCAGCAGCTCTAGCGGGGGGACCGGGGAGCTGTTTTTT. This sequence encodes CASSSSGGTGELFF.

This chain uses TRBV4-3 with TRBJ1-4, with TRBD1 identical over 10 bases. The CDR3 runs 17 residues. Germline V gives CDR1 LGHNA, CDR2 YSLEER. J lost 4 bases, V lost 2 bases, and 7 bases had no gene match. The CDR3: CASSQPGQGLSNEKLFF. The CDR3 nucleotides read TGCGCCAGCAGCCAACCGGGACAGGGGCTTAGTAATGAAAAACTGTTTTTT.

The rearrangement joins TRBV12-3 or TRBV12-4 to TRBJ2-7; 13 bases align to TRBD2. J gave up 1 base and V 6 bases, and 6 bases lay outside the gene matches. The CDR3 is 16 amino acids. CDR3 region: CASSGLAGASSYEQYF. The CDR3 nucleotides read TGTGCCAGCAGCGGACTAGCGGGAGCTTCGTCCTACGAGCAGTACTTC.